This T cell receptor beta chain is drawn from a study of T cell responses to AZD1222 COVID-19 vaccine. A note on this clone: Its antigen is undetermined.

General study findings and limits: Clonal diversity was possibly underestimated, and the donors were mostly white British, with more females.

Sequencing was performed with immunoSEQ multiplex PCR; in TCRdb, only in-frame clones are kept and a portion is missing. The table lists roughly 120,000 clones, just under 95% of them singletons. CDR1 is SNHLY, CDR2 FYNNEI, per germline. The V gene end was trimmed by 6 bases and the J gene end by 5 bases; junction bases not matched to a gene: 3. CDR3 length: 13 residues. The chain recombines TRBV2 with TRBJ2-2; 7 positions match TRBD1. Sequenced material: peripheral blood, taken on day 0 of AZD1222 vaccination. The sequence was obtained from an adult in good health. This CDR3 is CASRPTGTGELFF. As DNA, the CDR3 is TGTGCCAGCAGACCGACAGGGACCGGGGAGCTGTTTTTT.